Given below is one T cell receptor (beta chain) in context. This record belongs to a study of blood T cell repertoires in COVID-19. V lost 3 bases, J lost 8 bases, and 8 bases lay in between. The CDR3 loop spans 12 amino acids. CDR1 is KGHSH and CDR2 is LQKENI in the germline V gene. As processed by the authors: Using reference gene primer amplification, nucleated cell counts were estimated. The protocol was immunoSEQ multiplex PCR, while the TCRdb copy is restricted to in-frame clones and leaves out a portion. The V and J calls and the clone size are those of that table, but D and trimming were determined from the DNA. The sample lists 55,000 to 90,000 clones; 70% to 90% were seen once.

Sequencing was performed on peripheral blood. The TCR comes from a man aged 70-80 years with active COVID-19. The rearrangement links TRBV18 to TRBJ2-4; tentatively, D is TRBD1 (5 bases). CDR3 region: CASSPQGDIQYF. The CDR3 DNA reads TGTGCCAGCTCACCCCAGGGTGACATTCAGTACTTC.